A single sample is the source of the 2 T cell receptor beta chains below, sequenced in a study of T-cell memory formation after mild COVID-19. TCRdb independently ran MiXCR on the 5' RACE reads; one entry per CDR3 protein. Among hundreds of thousands of distinct CDR3 sequences listed, about 23% were seen once. Sequenced material: PBMCs or a T cell subset sorted from them (not recorded which). These TCRs come from an adult woman who had mild COVID-19 (a few samples of this study predate the infection). Cell type and time point are not known.

This clonotype came up a few times. The V and J genes are TRBV7-2 and TRBJ1-1, with no clear D. Trimming removed 5 bases from V and 0 bases from J, with 16 bases in between. CDR3 length equals 16 residues. The germline CDR1 and CDR2 sequences are SGHTA and FQGNSA. The CDR3 is CASSLRSRVMNTEAFF. CDR3 DNA sequence: TGTGCCAGCAGCCTTAGAAGTCGCGTCATGAACACTGAAGCTTTCTTT.

The CDR3 protein is CAWSIRSGRVNQPQHF. In DNA, the CDR3 is TGTGCCTGGAGTATCCGGTCAGGGCGGGTCAATCAGCCCCAGCATTTT. This chain connects TRBV30 to TRBJ1-5; TRBD1 might be the D (5 bases). V lost 2 bases and J lost 3, with 17 bases in between. Germline V lookup: CDR1 GTSNPN, CDR2 SVGIG (reference sequence). This CDR3 has 16 amino acids.